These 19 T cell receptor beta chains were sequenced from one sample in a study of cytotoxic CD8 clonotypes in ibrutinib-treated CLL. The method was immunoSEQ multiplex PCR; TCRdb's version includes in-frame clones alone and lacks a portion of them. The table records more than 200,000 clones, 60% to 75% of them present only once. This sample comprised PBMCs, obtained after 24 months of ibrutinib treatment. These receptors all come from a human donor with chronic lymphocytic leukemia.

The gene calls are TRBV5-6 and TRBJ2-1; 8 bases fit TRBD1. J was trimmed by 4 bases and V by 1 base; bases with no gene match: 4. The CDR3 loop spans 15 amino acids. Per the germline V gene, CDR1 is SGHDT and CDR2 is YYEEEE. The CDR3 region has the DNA TGTGCCAGCAGCTTGTGGACAGGGATTTACAATGAGCAGTTCTTC. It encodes CASSLWTGIYNEQFF.

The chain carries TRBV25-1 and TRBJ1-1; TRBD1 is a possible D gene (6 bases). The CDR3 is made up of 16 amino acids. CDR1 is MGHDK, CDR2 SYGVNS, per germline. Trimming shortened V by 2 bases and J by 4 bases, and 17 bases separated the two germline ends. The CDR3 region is CASSEGLGARVTEAFF. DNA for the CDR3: TGTGCCAGCAGTGAAGGTTTGGGGGCGCGAGTCACTGAAGCTTTCTTT.

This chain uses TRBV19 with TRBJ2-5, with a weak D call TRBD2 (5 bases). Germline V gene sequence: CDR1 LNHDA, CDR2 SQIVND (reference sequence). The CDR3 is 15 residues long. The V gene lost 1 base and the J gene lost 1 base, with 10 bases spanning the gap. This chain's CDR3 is CASSIVGAGQETQYF. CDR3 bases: TGTGCCAGTAGTATAGTGGGAGCCGGCCAAGAGACCCAGTACTTC.

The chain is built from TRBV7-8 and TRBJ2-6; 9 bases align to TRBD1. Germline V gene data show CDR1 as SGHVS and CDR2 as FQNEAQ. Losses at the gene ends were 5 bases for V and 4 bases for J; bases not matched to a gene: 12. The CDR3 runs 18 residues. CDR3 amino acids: CASSPKSTGGLGANVLTF. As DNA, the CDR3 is TGTGCCAGCAGCCCTAAGTCGACAGGGGGACTCGGGGCCAACGTCCTGACTTTC.

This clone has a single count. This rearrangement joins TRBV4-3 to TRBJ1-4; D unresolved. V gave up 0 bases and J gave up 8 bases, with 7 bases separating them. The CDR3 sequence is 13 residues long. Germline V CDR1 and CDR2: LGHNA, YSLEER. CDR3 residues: CASSQDKWEKLFF. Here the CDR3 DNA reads TGCGCCAGCAGCCAAGATAAGTGGGAAAAACTGTTTTTT.

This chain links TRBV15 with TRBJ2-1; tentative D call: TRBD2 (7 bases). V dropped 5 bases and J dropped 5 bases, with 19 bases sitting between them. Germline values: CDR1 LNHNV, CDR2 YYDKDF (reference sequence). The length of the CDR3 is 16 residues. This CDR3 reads CATSSRAPGGHNEQFF. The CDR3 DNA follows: TGTGCCACCAGCTCCCGGGCCCCGGGGGGCCACAATGAGCAGTTCTTC. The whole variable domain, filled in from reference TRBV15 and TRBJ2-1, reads DAMVIQNPRYQVTQFGKPVTLSCSQTLNHNVMYWYQQKSSQAPKLLFHYYDKDFNNEADTPDNFQSRRPNTSFCFLDIRSPGLGDTAMYLCATSSRAPGGHNEQFFGPGTRLTVL.

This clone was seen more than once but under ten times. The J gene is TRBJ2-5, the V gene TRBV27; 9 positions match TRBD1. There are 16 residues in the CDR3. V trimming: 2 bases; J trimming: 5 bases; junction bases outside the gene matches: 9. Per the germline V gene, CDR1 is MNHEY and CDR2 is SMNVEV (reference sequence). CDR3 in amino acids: CASSLGGGQGRETQYF. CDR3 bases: TGTGCCAGCAGTTTAGGAGGGGGACAGGGCAGGGAGACCCAGTACTTC.

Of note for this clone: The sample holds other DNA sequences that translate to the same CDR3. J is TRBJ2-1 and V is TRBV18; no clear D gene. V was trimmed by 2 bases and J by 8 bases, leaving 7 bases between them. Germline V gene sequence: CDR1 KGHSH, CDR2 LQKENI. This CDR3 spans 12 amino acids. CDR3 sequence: CASSPRRDEQFF. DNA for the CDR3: TGTGCCAGCTCACCAAGAAGGGATGAGCAGTTCTTC.

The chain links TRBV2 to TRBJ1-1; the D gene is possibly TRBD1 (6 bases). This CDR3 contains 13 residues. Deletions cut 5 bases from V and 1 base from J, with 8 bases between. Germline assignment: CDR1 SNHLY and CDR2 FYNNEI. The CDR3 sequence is CASSRDKNTEAFF. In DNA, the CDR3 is TGTGCCAGCAGTCGGGACAAGAACACTGAAGCTTTCTTT.

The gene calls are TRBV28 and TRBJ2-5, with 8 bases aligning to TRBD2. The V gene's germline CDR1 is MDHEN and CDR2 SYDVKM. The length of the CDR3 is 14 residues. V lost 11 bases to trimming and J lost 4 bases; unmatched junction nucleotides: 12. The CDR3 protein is CAGRAGERRETQYF. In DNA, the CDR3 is TGTGCCGGTCGAGCGGGAGAGAGAAGAGAGACCCAGTACTTC.

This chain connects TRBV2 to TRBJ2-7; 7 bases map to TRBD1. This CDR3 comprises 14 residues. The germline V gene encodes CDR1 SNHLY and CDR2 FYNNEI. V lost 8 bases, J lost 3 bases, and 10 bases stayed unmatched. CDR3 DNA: TGTGCCAGCCTGGACAGGCCCTGGAACTACGAGCAGTACTTC. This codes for CASLDRPWNYEQYF.

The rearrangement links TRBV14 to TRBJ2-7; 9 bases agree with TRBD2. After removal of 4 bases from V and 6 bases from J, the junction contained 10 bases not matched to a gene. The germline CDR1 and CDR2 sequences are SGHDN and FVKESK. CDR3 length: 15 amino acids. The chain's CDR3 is CASSLAMLAGIEQYF. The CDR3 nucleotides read TGTGCCAGCAGCCTGGCCATGCTAGCGGGAATCGAGCAGTACTTC.

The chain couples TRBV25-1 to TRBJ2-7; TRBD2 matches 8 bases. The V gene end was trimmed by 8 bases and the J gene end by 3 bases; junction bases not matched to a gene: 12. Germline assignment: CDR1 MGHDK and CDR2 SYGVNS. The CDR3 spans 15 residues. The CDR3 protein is CASSPAGTRVYEQYF. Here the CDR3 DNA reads TGTGCCAGCTCTCCCGCCGGGACTAGGGTCTACGAGCAGTACTTC.

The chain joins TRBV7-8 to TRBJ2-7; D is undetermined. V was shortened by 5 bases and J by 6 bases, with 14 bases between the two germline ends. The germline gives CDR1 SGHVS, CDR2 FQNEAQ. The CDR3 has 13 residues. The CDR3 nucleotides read TGTGCCAGCAGCCTGACCAGAAACGCCGAGCAGTACTTC. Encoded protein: CASSLTRNAEQYF.

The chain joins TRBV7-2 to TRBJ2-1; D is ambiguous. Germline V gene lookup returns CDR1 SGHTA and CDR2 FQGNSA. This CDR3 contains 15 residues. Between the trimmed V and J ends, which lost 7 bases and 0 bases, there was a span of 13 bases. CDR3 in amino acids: CASIQIVSSYNEQFF. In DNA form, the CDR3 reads TGTGCCAGCATCCAGATTGTAAGCTCCTACAATGAGCAGTTCTTC. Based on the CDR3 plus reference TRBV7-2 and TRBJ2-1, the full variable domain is GAGVSQSPSNKVTEKGKDVELRCDPISGHTALYWYRQSLGQGLEFLIYFQGNSAPDKSGLPSDRFSAERTGGSVSTLTIQRTQQEDSAVYLCASIQIVSSYNEQFFGPGTRLTVL.

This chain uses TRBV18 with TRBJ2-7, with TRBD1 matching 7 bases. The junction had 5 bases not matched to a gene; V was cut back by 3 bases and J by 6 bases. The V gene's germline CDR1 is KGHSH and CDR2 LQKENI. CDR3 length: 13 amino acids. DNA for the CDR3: TGTGCCAGCTCACCGCAAGGGGGCGCCGAGCAGTACTTC. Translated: CASSPQGGAEQYF.

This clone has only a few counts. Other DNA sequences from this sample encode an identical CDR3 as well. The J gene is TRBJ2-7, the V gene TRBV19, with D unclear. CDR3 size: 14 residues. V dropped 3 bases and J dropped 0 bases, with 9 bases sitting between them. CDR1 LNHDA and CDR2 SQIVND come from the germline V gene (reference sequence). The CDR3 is CASSITVSSYEQYF. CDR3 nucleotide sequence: TGTGCCAGTAGTATTACCGTTAGCTCCTACGAGCAGTACTTC.

The CDR3 loop is CASRDLAGAYEQYF. The CDR3 nucleotides are TGTGCCAGTAGGGATCTAGCGGGAGCCTACGAGCAGTACTTC. This rearrangement joins TRBV19 to TRBJ2-7; 10 nucleotides match TRBD2. The CDR3 is 14 amino acids. V trimming: 6 bases; J trimming: 2 bases; junction bases outside the gene matches: 4. Germline V gene sequence: CDR1 LNHDA, CDR2 SQIVND (reference sequence).

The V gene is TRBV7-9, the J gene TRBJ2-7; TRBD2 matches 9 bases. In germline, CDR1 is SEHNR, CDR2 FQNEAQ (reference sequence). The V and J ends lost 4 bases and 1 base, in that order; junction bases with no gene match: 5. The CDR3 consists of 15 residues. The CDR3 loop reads CASSSRLAASYEQYF. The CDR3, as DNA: TGTGCCAGCAGCTCCAGACTAGCGGCTTCCTACGAGCAGTACTTC. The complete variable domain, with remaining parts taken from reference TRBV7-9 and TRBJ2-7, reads DTGVSQNPRHKITKRGQNVTFRCDPISEHNRLYWYRQTLGQGPEFLTYFQNEAQLEKSRLLSDRFSAERPKGSFSTLEIQRTEQGDSAMYLCASSSRLAASYEQYFGPGTRLTVT.